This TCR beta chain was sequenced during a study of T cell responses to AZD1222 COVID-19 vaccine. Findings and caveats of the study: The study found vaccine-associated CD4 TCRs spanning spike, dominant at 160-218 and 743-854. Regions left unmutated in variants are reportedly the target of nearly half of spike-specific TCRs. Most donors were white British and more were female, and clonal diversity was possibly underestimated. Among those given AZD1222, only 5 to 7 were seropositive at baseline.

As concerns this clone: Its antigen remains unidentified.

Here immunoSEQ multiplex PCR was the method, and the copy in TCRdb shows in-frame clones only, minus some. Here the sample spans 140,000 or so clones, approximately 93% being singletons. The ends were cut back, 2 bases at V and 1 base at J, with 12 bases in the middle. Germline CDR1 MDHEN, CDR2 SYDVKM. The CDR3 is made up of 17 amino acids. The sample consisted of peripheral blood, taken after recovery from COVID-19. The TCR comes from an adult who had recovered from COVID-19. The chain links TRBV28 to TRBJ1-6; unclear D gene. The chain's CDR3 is CASSLGGLGSYNSPLHF. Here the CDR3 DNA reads TGTGCCAGCAGTTTAGGAGGGCTCGGGTCCTATAATTCACCCCTCCACTTT.